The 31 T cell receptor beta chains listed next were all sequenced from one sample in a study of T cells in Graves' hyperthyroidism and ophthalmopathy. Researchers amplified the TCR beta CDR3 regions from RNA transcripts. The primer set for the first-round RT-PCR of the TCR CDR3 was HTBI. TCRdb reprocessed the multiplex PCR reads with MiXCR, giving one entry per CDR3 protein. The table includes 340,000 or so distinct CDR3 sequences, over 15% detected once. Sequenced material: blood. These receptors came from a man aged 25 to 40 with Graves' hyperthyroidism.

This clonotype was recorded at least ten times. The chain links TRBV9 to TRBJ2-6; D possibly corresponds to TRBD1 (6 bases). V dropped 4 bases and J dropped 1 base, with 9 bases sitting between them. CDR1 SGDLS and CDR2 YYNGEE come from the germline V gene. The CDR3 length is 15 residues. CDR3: CASSTTGSGANVLTF. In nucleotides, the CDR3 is TGTGCCAGCAGCACCACAGGGTCTGGGGCCAACGTCCTGACTTTC.

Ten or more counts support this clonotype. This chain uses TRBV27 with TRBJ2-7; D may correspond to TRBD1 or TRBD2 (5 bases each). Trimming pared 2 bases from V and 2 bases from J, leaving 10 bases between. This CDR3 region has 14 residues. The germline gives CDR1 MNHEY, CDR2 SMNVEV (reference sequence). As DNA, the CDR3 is TGTGCCAGCAGTTTAGGGGGAACGCCCTACGAGCAGTACTTC. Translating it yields CASSLGGTPYEQYF.

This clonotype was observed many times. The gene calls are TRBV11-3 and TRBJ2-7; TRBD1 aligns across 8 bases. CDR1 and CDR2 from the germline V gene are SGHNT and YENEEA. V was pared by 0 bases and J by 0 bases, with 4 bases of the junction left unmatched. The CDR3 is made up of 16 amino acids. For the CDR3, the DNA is TGTGCCAGCAGCTTAGAGTCCGGGACAGGCTCCTACGAGCAGTACTTC. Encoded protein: CASSLESGTGSYEQYF.

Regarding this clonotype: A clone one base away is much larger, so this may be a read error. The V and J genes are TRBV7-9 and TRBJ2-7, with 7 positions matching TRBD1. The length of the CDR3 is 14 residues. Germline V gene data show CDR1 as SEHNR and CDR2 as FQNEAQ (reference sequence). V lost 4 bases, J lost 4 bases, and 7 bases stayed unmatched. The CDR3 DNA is TGTGCCAGCAGCTCAGAAGGGGGCGGTTACGAGCAGTACTTC. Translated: CASSSEGGGYEQYF.

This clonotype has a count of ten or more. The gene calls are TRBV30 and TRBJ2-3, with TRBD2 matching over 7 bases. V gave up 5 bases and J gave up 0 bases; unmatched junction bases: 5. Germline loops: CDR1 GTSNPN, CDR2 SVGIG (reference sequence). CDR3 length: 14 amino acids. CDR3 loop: CAWDPSGSTDTQYF. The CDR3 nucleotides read TGTGCCTGGGACCCTAGCGGAAGCACAGATACGCAGTATTTT.

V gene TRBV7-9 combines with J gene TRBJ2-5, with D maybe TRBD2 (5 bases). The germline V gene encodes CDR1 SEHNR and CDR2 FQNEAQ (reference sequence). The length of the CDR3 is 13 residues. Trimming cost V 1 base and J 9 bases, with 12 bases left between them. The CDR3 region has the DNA TGTGCCAGCAGCTTAGTATCTGCGGAGGCCCAGTACTTC. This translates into CASSLVSAEAQYF.

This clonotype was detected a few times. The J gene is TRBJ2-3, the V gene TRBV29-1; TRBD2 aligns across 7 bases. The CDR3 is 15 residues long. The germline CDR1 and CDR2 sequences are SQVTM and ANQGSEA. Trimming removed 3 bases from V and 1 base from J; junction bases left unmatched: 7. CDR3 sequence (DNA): TGCAGCGTTGACTCTCCCGCGGGGGGCACAGATACGCAGTATTTT. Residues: CSVDSPAGGTDTQYF.

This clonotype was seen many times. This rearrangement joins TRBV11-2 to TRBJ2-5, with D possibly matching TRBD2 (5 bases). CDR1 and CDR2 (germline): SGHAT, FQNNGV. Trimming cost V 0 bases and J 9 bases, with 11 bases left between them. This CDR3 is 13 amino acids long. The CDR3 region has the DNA TGTGCCAGCAGCTTAGACGACCTGAGGGCCCAGTACTTC. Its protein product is CASSLDDLRAQYF.

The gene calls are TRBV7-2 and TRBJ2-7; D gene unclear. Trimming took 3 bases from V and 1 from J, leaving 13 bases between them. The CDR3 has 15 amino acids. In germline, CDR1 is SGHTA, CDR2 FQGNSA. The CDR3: CASSFSPLESYEQYF. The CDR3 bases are TGTGCCAGCAGCTTTTCTCCCTTGGAGTCCTACGAGCAGTACTTC.

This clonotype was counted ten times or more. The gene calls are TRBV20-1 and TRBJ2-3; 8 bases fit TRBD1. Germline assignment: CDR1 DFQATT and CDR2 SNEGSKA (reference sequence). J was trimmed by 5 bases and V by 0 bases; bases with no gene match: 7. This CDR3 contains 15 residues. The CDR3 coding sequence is TGCAGTGCTAGAGATCCAGGGGGCAGGGGAGATACGCAGTATTTT. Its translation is CSARDPGGRGDTQYF.

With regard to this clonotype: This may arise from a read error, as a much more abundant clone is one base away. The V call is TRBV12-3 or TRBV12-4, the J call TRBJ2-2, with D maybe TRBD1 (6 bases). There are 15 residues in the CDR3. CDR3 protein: CASSSDSANTGEPFF. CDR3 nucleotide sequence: TGTGCCAGCAGTTCGGACAGCGCGAACACCGGGGAGCCGTTTTTT.

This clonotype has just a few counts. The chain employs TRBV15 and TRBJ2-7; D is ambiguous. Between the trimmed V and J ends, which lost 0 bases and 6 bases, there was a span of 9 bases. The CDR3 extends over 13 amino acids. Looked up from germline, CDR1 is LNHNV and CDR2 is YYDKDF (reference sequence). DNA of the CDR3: TGTGCCACCAGCAGAGATAGGTTCGGCGAGCAGTACTTC. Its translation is CATSRDRFGEQYF.

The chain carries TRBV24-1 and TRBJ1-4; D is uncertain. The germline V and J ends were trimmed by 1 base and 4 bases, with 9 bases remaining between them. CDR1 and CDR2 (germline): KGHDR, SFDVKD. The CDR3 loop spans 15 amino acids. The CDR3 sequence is CATSDFRTLNEKLFF. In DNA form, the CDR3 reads TGTGCCACCAGTGATTTCAGAACTCTTAATGAAAAACTGTTTTTT.

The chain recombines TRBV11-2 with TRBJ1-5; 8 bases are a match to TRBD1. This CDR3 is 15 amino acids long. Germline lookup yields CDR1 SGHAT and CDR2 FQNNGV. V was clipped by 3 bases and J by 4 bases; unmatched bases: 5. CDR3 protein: CASSLDTGGNQPQHF. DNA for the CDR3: TGTGCCAGCAGCTTGGATACAGGGGGTAATCAGCCCCAGCATTTT.

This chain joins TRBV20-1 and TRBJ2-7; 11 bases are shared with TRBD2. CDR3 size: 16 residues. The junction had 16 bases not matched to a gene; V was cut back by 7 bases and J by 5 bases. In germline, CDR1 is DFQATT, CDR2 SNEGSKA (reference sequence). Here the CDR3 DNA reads TGCAGTGGCGAACTAGCGGGAGACCCCCTTTTCCACGAGCAGTACTTC. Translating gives CSGELAGDPLFHEQYF.

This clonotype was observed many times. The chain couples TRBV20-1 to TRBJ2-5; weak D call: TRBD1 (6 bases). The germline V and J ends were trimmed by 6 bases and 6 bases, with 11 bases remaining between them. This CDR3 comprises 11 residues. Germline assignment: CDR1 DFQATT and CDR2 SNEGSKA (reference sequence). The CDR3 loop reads CSAARGKTQYF. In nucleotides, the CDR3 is TGCAGTGCGGCTAGGGGGAAGACCCAGTACTTC.

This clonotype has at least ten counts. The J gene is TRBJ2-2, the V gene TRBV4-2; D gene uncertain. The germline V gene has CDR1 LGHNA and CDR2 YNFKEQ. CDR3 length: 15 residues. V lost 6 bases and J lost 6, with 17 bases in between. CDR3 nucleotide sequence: TGTGCCAGCAGAGTCACTCCCGATAGGTCCGGGGAGCTGTTTTTT. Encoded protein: CASRVTPDRSGELFF.

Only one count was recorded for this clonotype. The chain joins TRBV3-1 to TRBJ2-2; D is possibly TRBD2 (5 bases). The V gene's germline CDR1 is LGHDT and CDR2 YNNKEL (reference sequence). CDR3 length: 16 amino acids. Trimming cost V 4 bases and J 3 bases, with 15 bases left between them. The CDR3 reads CASSRKLAGDTGELFF. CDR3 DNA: TGTGCCAGCAGCCGAAAGTTAGCCGGGGACACCGGGGAGCTGTTTTTT. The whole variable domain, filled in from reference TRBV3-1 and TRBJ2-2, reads DTAVSQTPKYLVTQMGNDKSIKCEQNLGHDTMYWYKQDSKKFLKIMFSYNNKELIINETVPNRFSPKSPDKAHLNLHINSLELGDSAVYFCASSRKLAGDTGELFFGEGSRLTVL.

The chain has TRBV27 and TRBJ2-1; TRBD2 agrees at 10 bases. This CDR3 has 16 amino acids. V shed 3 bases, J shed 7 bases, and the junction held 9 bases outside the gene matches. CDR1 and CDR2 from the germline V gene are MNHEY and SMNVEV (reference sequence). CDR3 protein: CASSFGASGSRNEQFF. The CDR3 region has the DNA TGTGCCAGCAGTTTTGGGGCTAGCGGGAGTAGAAATGAGCAGTTCTTC.

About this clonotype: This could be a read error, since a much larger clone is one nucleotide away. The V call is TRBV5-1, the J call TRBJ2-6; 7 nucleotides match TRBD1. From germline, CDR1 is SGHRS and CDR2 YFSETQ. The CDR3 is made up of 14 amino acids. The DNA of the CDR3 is TGCGCCGAGTCTGACAGGGCTGGGGCCGACGTCCTGACTTTC. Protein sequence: CAESDRAGADVLTF.

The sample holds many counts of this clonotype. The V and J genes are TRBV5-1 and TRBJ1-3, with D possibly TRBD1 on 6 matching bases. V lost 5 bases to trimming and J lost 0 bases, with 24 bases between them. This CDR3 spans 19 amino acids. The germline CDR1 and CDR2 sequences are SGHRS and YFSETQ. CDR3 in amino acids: CASSLLWSRDTGSGNTIYF. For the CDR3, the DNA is TGCGCCAGCAGTTTGCTCTGGTCCAGGGACACCGGCTCTGGAAACACCATATATTTT.

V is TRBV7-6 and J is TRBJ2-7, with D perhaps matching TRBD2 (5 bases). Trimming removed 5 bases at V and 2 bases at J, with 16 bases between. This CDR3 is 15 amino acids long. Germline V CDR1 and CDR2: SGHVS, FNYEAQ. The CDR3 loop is CASSPASEGTYEQYF. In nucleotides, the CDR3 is TGTGCCAGCAGCCCCGCCTCAGAGGGAACCTACGAGCAGTACTTC.

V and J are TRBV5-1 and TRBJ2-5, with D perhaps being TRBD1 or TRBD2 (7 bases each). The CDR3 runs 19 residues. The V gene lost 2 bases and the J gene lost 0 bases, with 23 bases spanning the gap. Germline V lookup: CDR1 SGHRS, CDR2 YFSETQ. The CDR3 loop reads CASSLPLEQGGTHQETQYF. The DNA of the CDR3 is TGCGCCAGCAGCTTACCGCTAGAGCAGGGGGGGACTCACCAAGAGACCCAGTACTTC.

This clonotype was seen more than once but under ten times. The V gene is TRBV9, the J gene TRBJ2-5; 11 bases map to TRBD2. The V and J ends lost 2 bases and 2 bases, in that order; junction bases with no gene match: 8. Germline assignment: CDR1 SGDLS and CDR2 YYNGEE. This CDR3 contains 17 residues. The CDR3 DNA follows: TGTGCCAGCAGCGTTACCACGGGACTAGCGGTACAAGAGACCCAGTACTTC. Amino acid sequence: CASSVTTGLAVQETQYF. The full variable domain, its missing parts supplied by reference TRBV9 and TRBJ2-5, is DSGVTQTPKHLITATGQRVTLRCSPRSGDLSVYWYQQSLDQGLQFLIQYYNGEERAKGNILERFSAQQFPDLHSELNLSSLELGDSALYFCASSVTTGLAVQETQYFGPGTRLLVL.

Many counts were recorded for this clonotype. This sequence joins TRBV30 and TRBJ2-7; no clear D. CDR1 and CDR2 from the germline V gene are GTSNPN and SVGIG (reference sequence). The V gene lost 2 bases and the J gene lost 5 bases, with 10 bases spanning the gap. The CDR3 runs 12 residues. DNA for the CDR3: TGTGCCTGGAGTATTTCATCCGACGAGCAGTACTTC. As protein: CAWSISSDEQYF. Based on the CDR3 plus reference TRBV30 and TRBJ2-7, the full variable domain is SQTIHQWPATLVQPVGSPLSLECTVEGTSNPNLYWYRQAAGRGLQLLFYSVGIGQISSEVPQNLSASRPQDRQFILSSKKLLLSDSGFYLCAWSISSDEQYFGPGTRLTVT.

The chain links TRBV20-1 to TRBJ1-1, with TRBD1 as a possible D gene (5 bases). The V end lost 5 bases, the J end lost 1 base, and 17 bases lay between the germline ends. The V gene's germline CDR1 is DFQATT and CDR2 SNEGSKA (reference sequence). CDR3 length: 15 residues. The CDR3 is CSAAQGFIQNTEAFF. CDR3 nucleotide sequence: TGCAGTGCTGCCCAGGGCTTCATTCAGAACACTGAAGCTTTCTTT.

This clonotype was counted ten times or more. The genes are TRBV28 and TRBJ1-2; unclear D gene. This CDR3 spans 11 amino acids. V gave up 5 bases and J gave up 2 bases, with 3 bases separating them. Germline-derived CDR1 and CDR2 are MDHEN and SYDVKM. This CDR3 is CASSTNYGYTF. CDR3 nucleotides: TGTGCCAGCAGTACAAACTATGGCTACACCTTC.

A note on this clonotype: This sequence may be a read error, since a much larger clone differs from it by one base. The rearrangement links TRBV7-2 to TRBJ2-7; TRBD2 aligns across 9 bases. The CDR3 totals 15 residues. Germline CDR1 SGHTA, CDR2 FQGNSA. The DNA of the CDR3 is TGTGCCAGCAGTCCAGCAGGGACTAGCTCCTACGAGCCGTACTTC. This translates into CASSPAGTSSYEPYF.

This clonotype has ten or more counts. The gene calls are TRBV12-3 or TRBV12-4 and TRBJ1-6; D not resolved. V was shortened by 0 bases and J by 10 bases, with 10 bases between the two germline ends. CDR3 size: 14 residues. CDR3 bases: TGTGCCAGCAGTTTAGCCGGTCCGGGGTCACCCCTCCACTTT. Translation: CASSLAGPGSPLHF.

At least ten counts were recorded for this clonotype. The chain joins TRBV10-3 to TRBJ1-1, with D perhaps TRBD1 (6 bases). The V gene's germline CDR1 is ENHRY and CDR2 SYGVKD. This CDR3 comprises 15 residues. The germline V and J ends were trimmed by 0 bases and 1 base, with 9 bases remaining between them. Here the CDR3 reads CAISESGAGNTEAFF. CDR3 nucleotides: TGTGCCATCAGTGAGTCGGGGGCAGGGAACACTGAAGCTTTCTTT.

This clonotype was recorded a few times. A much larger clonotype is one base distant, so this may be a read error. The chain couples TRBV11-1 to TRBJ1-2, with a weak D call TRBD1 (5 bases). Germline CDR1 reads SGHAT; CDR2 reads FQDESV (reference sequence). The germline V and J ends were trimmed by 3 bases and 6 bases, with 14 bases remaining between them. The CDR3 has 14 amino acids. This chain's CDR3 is CASSLQGVGHGYTF. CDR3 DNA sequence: TGTGCCAGCAGCTTGCAGGGTGTGGGCCATGGCTACACCTTC.